Described below is a single T cell receptor beta chain sequence and its context. The sample is drawn from a study of CD8+ T cells in alopecia areata. V shed 6 bases and J 6 bases; nucleotides not matched to a gene: 9. Germline CDR1 is SGHVS and CDR2 is FQNEAQ. This CDR3 is 15 amino acids long. TCR sequencing used cDNA made by reverse transcription of extracted RNA. This table comes from immunoSEQ multiplex PCR, and its TCRdb copy is limited to in-frame clones, with some not included. The sample has fewer than 250,000 clones, 50% to 65% seen once; the top ten hold 0.45%. The sequence was collected from a human donor with alopecia areata. Sequences were derived from CD4+ T cells sorted from blood, sampled at week 0. V is TRBV7-8 and J is TRBJ2-3; 10 bases line up with TRBD2. The CDR3 DNA sequence: TGTGCCAGCAGACGGTCGAGCGGGGGGGCTGATACGCAGTATTTT. Translation: CASRRSSGGADTQYF.